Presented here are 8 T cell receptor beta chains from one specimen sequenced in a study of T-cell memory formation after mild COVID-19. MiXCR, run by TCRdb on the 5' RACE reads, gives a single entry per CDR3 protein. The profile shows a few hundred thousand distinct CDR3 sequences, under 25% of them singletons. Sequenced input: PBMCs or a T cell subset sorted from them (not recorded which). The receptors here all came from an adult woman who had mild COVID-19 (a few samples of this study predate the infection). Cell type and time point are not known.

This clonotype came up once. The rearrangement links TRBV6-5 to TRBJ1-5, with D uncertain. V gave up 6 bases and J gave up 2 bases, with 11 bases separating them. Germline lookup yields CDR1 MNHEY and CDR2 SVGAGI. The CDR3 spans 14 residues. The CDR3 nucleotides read TGTGCCAGCAGCCCCGGCAGAGGCAATCAGCCCCAGCATTTT. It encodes CASSPGRGNQPQHF.

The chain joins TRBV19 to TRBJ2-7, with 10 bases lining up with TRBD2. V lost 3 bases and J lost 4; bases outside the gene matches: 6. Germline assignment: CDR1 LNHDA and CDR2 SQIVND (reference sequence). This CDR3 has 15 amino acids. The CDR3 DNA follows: TGTGCCAGTAGTATTGCTAGCGGGGGAGTTTACGAGCAGTACTTC. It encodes CASSIASGGVYEQYF.

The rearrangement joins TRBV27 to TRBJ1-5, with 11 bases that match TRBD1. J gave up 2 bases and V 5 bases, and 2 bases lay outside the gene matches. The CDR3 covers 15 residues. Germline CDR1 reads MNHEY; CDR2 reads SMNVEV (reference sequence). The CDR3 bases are TGTGCCAGCAGTCAGGGACAGGGGGGCAATCAGCCCCAGCATTTT. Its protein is CASSQGQGGNQPQHF.

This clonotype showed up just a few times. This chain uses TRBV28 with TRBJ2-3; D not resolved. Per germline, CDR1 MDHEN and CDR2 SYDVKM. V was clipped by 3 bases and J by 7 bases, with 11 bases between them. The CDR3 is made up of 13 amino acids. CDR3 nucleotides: TGTGCCAGCAGTTTGCGGAGCTTCAATACGCAGTATTTT. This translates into CASSLRSFNTQYF.

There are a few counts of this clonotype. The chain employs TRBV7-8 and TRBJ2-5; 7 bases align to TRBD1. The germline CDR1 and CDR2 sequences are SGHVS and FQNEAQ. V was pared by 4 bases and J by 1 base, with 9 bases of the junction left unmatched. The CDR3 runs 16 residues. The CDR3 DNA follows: TGTGCCAGCAGCTCGACTCAGGGACAGTTCCAAGAGACCCAGTACTTC. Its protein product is CASSSTQGQFQETQYF. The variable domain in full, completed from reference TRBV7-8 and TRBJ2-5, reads GAGVSQSPRYKVAKRGQDVALRCDPISGHVSLFWYQQALGQGPEFLTYFQNEAQLDKSGLPSDRFFAERPEGSVSTLKIQRTQQEDSAVYLCASSSTQGQFQETQYFGPGTRLLVL.

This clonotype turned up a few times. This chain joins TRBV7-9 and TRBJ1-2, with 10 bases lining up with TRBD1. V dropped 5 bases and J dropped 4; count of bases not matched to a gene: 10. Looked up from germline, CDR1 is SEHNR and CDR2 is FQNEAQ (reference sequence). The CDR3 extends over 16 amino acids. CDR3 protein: CASSTLDRGNGYGYTF. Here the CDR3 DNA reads TGTGCCAGCAGCACATTGGACAGGGGGAATGGCTATGGCTACACCTTC.

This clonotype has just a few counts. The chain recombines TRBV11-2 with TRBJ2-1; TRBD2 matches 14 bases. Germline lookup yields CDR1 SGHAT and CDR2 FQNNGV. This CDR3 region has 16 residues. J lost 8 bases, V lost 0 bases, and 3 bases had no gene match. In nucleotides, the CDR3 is TGTGCCAGCAGCTTAGATCGACTAGCGGGAGGGGATGAGCAGTTCTTC. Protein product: CASSLDRLAGGDEQFF.

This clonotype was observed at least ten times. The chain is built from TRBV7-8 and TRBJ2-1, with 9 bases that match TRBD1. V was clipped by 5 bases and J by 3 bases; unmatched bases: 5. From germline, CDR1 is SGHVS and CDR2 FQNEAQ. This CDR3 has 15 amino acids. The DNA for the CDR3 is TGTGCCAGCAGCCTTGGACAGGGGAACTACAATGAGCAGTTCTTC. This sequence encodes CASSLGQGNYNEQFF.